This T cell receptor (beta chain) emerged from a study of molecular identifiers for immune sequencing clone quantification. Study observations and caveats: Barcode-sharing identical TCR molecules could underestimate highly expanded clone sizes.

About this clonotype itself: Its target is not known.

Germline lookup yields CDR1 SGHRS and CDR2 YFSETQ. V was cut by 4 bases and J by 5 bases, with 7 bases left in between. The CDR3 runs to 11 residues. Previously described methods with listed TCR primers produced the bulk TCR libraries. From the PCR reads, TCRdb called clonotypes with MiXCR, one entry per CDR3 protein. This table holds roughly 300,000 distinct CDR3 sequences, 24% found once. This receptor was identified in a human donor in good health. Some libraries in this study had Jurkat cell RNA spiked in. The sample comprised naive CD8+ T cells from blood, with Jurkat cell RNA spiked in. Subset denoted: FACS-sorted CD8+CD4-CCR7+CD45RA+ naive T cells. V gene TRBV5-1 combines with J gene TRBJ2-7; unclear D gene. The CDR3 reads CASSIRDEQYF. In DNA form, the CDR3 reads TGCGCCAGCAGCATTAGGGACGAGCAGTACTTC.